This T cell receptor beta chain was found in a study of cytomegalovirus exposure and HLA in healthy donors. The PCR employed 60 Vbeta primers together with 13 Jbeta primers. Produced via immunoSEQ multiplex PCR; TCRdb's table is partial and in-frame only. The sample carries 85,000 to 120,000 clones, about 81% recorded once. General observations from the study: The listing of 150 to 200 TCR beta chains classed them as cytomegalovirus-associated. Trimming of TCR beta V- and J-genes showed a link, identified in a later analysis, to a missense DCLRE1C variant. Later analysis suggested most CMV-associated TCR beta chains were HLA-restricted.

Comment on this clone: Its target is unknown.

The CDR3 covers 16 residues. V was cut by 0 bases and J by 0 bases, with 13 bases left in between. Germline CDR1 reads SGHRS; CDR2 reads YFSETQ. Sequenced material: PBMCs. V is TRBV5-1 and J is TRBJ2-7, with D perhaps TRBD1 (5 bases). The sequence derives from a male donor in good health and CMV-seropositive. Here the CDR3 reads CASSLDQGPLSYEQYF. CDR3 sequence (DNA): TGCGCCAGCAGCTTGGACCAGGGCCCCCTCTCCTACGAGCAGTACTTC.